This TCR beta chain was identified during a study of cytomegalovirus exposure and HLA in healthy donors. Study details: Unique TCRs from HLA-typed donors, roughly 87 million of them, were held in an early data release.

Study conclusions and caveats: The study dropped some indistinguishable V segments, TRBV6-2 and TRBV6-3 among them. What TCR beta sequences reportedly achieved was accurate prediction of HLA-A and HLA-B alleles in most subjects.

A multiplex PCR was run with 60 Vbeta primers and 13 Jbeta primers. Under the authors' procedure: As a later analysis found, there were approximately 80 million unique TCR beta chains, of which roughly 11 million were shared. Libraries were prepared by immunoSEQ multiplex PCR; TCRdb keeps only in-frame clonotypes and omits some of them. That table supplies the V and J calls and clone size; D and trimming were determined from the DNA. The profile shows about 170,000 clones, about three quarters of them singletons. Regarding this clone: Its antigen is as yet unknown.

CDR1 and CDR2 (germline): SGHAT, FQNNGV. The CDR3 consists of 16 residues. J lost 1 base, V lost 2 bases, and 7 bases had no gene match. Specimen: PBMCs. The sequence was collected from a woman aged 50 to 65 in good health and CMV-seropositive. V usage is TRBV11-2 and J usage is TRBJ1-2, with 7 bases that match TRBD1. The CDR3 reads CASSLRDRIINYGYTF. The CDR3 region has the DNA TGTGCCAGCAGCTTACGGGACAGAATCATTAACTATGGCTACACCTTC. The full variable domain, in which reference TRBV11-2 and TRBJ1-2 provide the parts outside the CDR3, is EAGVAQSPRYKIIEKRQSVAFWCNPISGHATLYWYQQILGQGPKLLIQFQNNGVVDDSQLPKDRFSAERLKGVDSTLKIQPAKLEDSAVYLCASSLRDRIINYGYTFGSGTRLTVV.